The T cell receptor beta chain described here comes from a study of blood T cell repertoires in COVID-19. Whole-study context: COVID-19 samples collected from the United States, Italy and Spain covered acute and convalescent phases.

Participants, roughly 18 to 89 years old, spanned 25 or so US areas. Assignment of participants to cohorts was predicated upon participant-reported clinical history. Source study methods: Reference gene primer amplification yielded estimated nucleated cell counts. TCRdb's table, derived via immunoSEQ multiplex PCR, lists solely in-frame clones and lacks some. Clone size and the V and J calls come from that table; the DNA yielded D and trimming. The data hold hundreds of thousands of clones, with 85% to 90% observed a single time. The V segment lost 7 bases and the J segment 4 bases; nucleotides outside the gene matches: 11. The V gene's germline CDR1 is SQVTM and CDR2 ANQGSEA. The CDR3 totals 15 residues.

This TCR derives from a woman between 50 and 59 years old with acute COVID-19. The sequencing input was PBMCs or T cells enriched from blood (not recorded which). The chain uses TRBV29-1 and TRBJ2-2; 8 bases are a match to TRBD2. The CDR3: CSASRREGVTGELFF. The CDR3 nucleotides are TGCAGCGCTTCGCGCCGGGAGGGCGTCACCGGGGAGCTGTTTTTT.